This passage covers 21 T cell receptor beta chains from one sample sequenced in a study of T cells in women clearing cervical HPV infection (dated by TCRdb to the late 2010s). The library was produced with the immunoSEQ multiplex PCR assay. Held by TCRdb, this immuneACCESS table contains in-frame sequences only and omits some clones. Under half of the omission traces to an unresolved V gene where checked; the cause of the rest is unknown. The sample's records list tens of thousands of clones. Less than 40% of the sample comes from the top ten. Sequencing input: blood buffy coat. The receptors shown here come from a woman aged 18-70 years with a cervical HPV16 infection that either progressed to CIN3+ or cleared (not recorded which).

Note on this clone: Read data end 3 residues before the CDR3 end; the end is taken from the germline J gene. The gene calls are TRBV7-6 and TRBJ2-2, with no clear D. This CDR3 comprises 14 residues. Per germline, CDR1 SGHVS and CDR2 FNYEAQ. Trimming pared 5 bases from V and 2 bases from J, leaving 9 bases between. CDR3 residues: CASSAALNTGELFF. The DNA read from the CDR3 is TGTGCCAGCAGCGCCGCACTAAACACCGGGGAG.

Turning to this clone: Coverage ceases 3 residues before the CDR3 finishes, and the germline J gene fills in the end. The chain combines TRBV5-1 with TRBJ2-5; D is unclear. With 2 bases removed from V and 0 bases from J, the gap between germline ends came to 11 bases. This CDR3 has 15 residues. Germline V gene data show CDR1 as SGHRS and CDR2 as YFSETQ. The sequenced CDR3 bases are TGCGCCAGCAGCTTCAATCCAGGTTACCAAGAGACC. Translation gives CASSFNPGYQET. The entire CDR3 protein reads CASSFNPGYQETQYF.

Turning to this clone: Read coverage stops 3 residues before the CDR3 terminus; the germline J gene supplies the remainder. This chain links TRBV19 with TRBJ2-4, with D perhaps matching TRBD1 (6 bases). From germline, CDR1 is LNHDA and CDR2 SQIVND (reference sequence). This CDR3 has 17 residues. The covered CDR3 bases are TGTGCCAGTAGTGGAACGACAGGCTCCCAAAACTTCTATGGT. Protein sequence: CASSGTTGSQNFYG. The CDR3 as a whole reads CASSGTTGSQNFYGQYF.

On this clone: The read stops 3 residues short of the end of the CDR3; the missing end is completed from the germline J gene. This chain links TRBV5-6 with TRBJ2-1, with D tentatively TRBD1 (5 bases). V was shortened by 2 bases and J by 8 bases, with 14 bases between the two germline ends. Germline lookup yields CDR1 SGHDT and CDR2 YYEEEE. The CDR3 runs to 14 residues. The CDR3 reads CASSFLDPRDEQFF. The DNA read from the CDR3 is TGTGCCAGCAGCTTTTTGGATCCCAGGGATGAG.

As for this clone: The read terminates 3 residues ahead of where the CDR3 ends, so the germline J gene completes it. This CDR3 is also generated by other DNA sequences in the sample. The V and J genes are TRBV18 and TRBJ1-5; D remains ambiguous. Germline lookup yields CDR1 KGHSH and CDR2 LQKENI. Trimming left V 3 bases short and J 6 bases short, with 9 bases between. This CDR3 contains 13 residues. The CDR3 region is CASSPSEGQPQHF. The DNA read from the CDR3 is TGTGCCAGCTCACCGAGTGAAGGTCAGCCC. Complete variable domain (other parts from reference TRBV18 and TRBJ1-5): NAGVMQNPRHLVRRRGQEARLRCSPMKGHSHVYWYRQLPEEGLKFMVYLQKENIIDESGMPKERFSAEFPKEGPSILRIQQVVRGDSAAYFCASSPSEGQPQHFGDGTRLSIL.

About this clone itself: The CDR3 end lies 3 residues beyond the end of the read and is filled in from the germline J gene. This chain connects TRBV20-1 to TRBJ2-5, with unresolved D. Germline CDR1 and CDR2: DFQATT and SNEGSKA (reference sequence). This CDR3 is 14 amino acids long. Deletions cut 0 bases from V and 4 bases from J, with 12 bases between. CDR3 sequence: CSARELSFRETQYF. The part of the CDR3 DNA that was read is TGCAGTGCTAGAGAGCTTAGCTTTAGAGAGACC.

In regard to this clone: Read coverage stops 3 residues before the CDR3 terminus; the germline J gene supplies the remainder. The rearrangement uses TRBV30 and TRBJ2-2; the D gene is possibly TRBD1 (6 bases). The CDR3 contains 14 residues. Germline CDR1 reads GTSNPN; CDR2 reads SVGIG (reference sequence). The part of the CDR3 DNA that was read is TGTGCCTGGAGTGTAGGCAGGGGAAGTGAAAAG. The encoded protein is CAWSVGRGSEK. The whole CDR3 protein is CAWSVGRGSEKLFF.

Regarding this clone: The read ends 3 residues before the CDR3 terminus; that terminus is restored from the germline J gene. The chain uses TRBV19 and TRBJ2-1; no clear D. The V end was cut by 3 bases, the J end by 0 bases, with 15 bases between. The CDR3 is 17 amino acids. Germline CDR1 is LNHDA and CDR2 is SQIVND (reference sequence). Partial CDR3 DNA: TGTGCCAGTAGTATCGGATTAGCAGAGAGCTCCTACAATGAG. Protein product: CASSIGLAESSYNE. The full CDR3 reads CASSIGLAESSYNEQFF.

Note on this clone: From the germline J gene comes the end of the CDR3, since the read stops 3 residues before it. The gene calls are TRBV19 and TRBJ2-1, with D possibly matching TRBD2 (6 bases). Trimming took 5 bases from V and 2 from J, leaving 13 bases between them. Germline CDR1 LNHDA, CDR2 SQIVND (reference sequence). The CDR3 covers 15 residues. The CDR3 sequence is CASSSRDWAYNEQFF. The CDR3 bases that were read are TGTGCCAGTAGTTCCCGGGACTGGGCCTACAATGAG.

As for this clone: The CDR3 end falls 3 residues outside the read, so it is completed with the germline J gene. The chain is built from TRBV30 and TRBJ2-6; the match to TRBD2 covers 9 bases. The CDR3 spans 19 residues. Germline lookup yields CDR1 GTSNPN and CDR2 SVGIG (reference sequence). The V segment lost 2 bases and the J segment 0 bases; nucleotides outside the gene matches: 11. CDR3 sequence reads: CAWSLEVAGALSGANVLTF. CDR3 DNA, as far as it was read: TGTGCCTGGAGTTTGGAGGTAGCGGGGGCCCTCTCTGGGGCCAACGTC.

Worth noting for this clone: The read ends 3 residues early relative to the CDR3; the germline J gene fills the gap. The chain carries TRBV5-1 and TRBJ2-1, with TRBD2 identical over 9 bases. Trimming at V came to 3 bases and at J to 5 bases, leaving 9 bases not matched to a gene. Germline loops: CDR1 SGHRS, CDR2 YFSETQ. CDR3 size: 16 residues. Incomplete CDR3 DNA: TGCGCCAGCAGCTGGGAGGCTAGCGGGATTCACAATGAG. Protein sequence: CASSWEASGIHNE. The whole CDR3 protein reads CASSWEASGIHNEQFF.

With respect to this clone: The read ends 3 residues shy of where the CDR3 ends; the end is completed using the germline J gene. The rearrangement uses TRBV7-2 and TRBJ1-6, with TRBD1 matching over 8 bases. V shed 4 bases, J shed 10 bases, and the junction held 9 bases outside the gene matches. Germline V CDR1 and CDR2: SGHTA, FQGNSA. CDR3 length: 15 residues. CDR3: CASSSAGGLGSPLHF. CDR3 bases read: TGTGCCAGCAGCTCCGCAGGGGGCCTGGGGTCACCC. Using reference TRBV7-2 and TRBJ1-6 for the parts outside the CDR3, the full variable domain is GAGVSQSPSNKVTEKGKDVELRCDPISGHTALYWYRQSLGQGLEFLIYFQGNSAPDKSGLPSDRFSAERTGGSVSTLTIQRTQQEDSAVYLCASSSAGGLGSPLHFGNGTRLTVT.

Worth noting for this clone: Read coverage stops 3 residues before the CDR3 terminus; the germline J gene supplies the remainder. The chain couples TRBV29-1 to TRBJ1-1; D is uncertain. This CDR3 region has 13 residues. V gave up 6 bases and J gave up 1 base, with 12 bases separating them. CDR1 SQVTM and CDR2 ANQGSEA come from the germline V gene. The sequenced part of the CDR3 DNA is TGCAGCGTCATCCGGGTGGGGAACACTGAA. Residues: CSVIRVGNTE. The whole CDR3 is CSVIRVGNTEAFF. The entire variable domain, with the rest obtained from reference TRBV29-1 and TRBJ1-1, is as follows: SAVISQKPSRDICQRGTSLTIQCQVDSQVTMMFWYRQQPGQSLTLIATANQGSEATYESGFVIDKFPISRPNLTFSTLTVSNMSPEDSSIYLCSVIRVGNTEAFFGQGTRLTVV.

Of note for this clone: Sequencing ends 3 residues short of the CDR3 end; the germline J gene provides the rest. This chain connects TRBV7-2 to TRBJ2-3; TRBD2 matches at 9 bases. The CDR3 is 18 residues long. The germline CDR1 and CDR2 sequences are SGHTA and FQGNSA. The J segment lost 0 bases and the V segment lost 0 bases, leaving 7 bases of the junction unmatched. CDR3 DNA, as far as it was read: TGTGCCAGCAGCTTAGCTATGTCTAGCGGGACCAGCACAGATACG. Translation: CASSLAMSSGTSTDT. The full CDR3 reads CASSLAMSSGTSTDTQYF.

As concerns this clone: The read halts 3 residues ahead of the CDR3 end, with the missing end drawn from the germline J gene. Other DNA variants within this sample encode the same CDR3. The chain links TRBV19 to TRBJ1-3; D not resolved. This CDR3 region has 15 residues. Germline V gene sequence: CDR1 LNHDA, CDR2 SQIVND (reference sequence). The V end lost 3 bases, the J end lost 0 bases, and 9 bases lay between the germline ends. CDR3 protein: CASSMGDFSGNTIYF. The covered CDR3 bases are TGTGCCAGTAGTATGGGTGACTTCTCTGGAAACACC.

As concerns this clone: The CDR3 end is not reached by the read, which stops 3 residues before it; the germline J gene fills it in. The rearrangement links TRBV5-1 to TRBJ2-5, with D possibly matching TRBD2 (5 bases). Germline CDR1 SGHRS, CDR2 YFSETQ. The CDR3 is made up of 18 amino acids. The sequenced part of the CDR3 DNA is TGCGCCAGCAGCTCATGGCGGGTCGGCGTAAGTAACACAGATACC. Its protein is CASSSWRVGVSNTDT. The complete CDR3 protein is CASSSWRVGVSNTDTQYF.

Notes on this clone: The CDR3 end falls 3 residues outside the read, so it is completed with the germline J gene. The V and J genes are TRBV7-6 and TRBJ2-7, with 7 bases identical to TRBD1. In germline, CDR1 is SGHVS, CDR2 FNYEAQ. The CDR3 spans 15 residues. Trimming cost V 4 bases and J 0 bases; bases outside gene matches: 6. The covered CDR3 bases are TGTGCCAGCAGCTCCCTGACAGGGATCTCCTACGAG. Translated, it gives CASSSLTGISYE. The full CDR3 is CASSSLTGISYEQYF. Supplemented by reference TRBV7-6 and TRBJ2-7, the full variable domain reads GAGVSQSPRYKVTKRGQDVALRCDPISGHVSLYWYRQALGQGPEFLTYFNYEAQQDKSGLPNDRFSAERPEGSISTLTIQRTEQRDSAMYRCASSSLTGISYEQYFGPGTRLTVT.

The CDR3 bases that were read are TGTGCCATCAGCCTCGAATTGCAGGGGATAGGGTCACCC. Translated, it gives CAISLELQGIGSP. Given in full, the CDR3 is CAISLELQGIGSPLHF. This chain uses TRBV10-3 with TRBJ1-6; a possible D gene is TRBD1 (6 bases). Read data end 3 residues before the CDR3 end; the end is taken from the germline J gene. Germline V CDR1 and CDR2: ENHRY, SYGVKD. CDR3 length: 16 amino acids. V gave up 6 bases and J gave up 10 bases, with 22 bases separating them.

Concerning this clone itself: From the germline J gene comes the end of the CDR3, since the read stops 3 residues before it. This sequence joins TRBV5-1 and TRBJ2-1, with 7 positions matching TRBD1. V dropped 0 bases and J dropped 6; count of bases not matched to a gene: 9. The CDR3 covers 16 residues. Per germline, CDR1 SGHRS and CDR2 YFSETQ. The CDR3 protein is CASSLAGTAGLNEQFF. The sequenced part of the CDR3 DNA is TGCGCCAGCAGCTTGGCCGGGACAGCCGGCCTCAATGAG.

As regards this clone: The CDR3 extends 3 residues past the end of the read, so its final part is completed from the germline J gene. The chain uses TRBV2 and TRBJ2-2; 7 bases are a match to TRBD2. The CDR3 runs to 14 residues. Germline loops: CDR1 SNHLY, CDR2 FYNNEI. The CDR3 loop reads CASTPGLRGEKLFF. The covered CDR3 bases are TGTGCCAGTACTCCGGGCCTCCGGGGGGAAAAG.

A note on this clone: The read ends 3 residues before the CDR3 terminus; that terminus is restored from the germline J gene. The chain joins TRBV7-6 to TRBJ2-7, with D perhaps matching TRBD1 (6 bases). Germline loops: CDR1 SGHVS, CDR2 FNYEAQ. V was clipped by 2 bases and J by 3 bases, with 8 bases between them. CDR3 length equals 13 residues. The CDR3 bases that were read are TGTGCCAGCAGCTTAACAGGGAACTACGAG. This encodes CASSLTGNYE. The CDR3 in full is CASSLTGNYEQYF.